The present T cell receptor (beta chain) was sequenced within a study of regulatory T cells in long-lasting Graves disease. Broader study findings: Persistent disease exhibited a predilection for TRBV28, TRBJ1-2 and TRBJ2-5. Patients with persistent Graves' had lower TCR diversity than newly diagnosed patients. Because few samples were included, accuracy may have been lower.

Arm-PCR of CDR3 regions and iRepertoire HTBI primers were used to build TCR beta libraries. One entry per CDR3 protein results from TCRdb running MiXCR on the multiplex PCR reads. The table records approximately 400,000 distinct CDR3 sequences, about 15% of them present only once. There are many counts of this clonotype. Its antigen is undetermined. Per the germline V gene, CDR1 is KGHDR and CDR2 is SFDVKD. This CDR3 comprises 12 residues. Trimming stripped 2 bases from V and 6 bases from J, with 4 bases between. Time point defined: newly diagnosed GD, antithyroid drugs for less than 3 months. Extracted PBMC RNA gave rise to the TCR library. Separately, the same data were catalogued under a study of T cells in Graves' hyperthyroidism and ophthalmopathy.

This receptor was taken from a woman aged 30 to 39 with Graves disease. The chain combines TRBV24-1 with TRBJ2-1; D is uncertain. The sample in question was peripheral blood mononuclear cells (PBMCs), obtained at new diagnosis, from a patient treated with antithyroid drugs. CDR3 residues: CATSDYVNEQFF. In DNA, the CDR3 is TGTGCCACCAGTGATTACGTCAATGAGCAGTTCTTC.